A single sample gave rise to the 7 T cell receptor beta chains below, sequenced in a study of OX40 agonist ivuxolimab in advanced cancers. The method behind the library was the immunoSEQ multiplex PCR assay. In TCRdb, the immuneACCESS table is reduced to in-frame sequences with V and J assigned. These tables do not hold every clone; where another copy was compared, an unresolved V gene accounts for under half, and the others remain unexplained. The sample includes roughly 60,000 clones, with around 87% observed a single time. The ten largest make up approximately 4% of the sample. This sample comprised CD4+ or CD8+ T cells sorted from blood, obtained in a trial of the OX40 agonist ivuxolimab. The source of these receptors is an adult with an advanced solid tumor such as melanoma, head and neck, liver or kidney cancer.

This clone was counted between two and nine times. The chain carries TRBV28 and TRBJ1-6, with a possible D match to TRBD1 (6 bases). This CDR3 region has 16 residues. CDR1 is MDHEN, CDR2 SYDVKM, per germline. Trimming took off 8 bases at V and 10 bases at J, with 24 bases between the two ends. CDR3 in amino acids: CASREGPGQQGSPLHF. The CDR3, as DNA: TGTGCCAGCCGGGAGGGACCGGGACAACAGGGCTCACCCCTCCACTTT.

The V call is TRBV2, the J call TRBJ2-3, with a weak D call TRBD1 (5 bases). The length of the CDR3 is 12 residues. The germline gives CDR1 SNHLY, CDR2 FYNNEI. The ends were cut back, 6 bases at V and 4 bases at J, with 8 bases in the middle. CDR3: CASRQGSDTQYF. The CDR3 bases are TGTGCCAGCAGGCAGGGTTCAGATACGCAGTATTTT.

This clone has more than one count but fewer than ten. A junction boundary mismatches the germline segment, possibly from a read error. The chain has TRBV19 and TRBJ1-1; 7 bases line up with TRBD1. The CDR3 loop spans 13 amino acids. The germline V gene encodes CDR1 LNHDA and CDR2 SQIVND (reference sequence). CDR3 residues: CASRDSSYTEAFF. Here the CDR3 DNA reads TGTGCCAGCAGGGACAGCTCCTACACTGAGGCTTTCTTT.

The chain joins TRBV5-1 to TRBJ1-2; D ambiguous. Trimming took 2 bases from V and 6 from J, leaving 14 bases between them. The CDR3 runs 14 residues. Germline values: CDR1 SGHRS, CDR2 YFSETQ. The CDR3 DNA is TGCGCCAGCAGCTTCGACATTGCGGGCGATGGCTACACCTTC. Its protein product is CASSFDIAGDGYTF.

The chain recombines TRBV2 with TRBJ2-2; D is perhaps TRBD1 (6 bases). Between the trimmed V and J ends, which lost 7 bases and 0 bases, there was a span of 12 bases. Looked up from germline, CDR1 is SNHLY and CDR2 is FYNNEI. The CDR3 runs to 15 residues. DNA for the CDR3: TGTGCCAGCACCAGGGGTAGTTCGAACACCGGGGAGCTGTTTTTT. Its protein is CASTRGSSNTGELFF.

CDR3 DNA: TGTGCCAGCAGCTTAGGGGGACTAGCGGCGAACACCGGGGAGCTGTTTTTT. This encodes CASSLGGLAANTGELFF. The chain links TRBV7-2 to TRBJ2-2, with TRBD2 matching over 11 bases. The ends lost 1 base at V and 0 bases at J; junction bases unmatched: 1. Germline assignment: CDR1 SGHTA and CDR2 FQGNSA. The CDR3 loop spans 17 amino acids.

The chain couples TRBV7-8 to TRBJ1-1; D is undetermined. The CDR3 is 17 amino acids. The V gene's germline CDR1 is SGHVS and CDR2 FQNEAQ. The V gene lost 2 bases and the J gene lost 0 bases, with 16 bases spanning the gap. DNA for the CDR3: TGTGCCAGCAGCTTACCCCCGTGGCGGGAGCTGAACACTGAAGCTTTCTTT. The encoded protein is CASSLPPWRELNTEAFF.